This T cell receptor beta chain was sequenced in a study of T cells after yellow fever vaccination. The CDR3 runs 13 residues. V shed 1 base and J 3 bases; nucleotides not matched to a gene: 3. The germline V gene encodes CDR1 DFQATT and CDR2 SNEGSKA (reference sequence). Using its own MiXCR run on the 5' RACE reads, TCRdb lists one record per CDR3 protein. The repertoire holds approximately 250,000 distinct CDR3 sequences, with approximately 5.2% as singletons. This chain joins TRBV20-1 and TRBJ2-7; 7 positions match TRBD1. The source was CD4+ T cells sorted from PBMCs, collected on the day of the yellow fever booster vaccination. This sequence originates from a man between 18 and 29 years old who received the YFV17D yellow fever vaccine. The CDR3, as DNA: TGCAGTGCTAGAGGCGACAGGGACTACGAGCAGTACGTC. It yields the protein CSARGDRDYEQYV.